This TCR beta chain was sequenced during a study of blood T cell repertoires in COVID-19. Method: immunoSEQ multiplex PCR; TCRdb's copy keeps in-frame clones and lacks some. The table includes about 74,000 clones, just under 85% detected once. CDR3 length equals 15 residues. With 6 bases clipped from V and 2 bases from J, the junction kept 7 bases outside the gene matches. Germline V lookup: CDR1 MNHEY, CDR2 SMNVEV (reference sequence). Source material: peripheral blood. The clonotype comes from a man in his 70s with acute or convalescent COVID-19. This chain joins TRBV27 and TRBJ2-7, with 10 bases fitting TRBD1. CDR3 nucleotide sequence: TGTGCCAGCAGCGTAAGGACAGGGGGACCCTACGAGCAGTACTTC. The encoded protein is CASSVRTGGPYEQYF.